This entry features one T cell receptor beta chain sequence. TCRdb's copy holds only in-frame clones and misses some; the assay was immunoSEQ multiplex PCR. This table holds 150,000 or so clones, about 92% found once. This sample is part of a study of control samples from healthy donors and cancer patients. Germline assignment: CDR1 SGHNT and CDR2 YENEEA. The trim removed 5 bases at V and 11 bases at J, leaving 7 bases unmatched. CDR3 length: 12 amino acids. Sequencing was performed on blood. V usage is TRBV11-3 and J usage is TRBJ1-1; 8 nucleotides align to TRBD1. This clonotype originated in a woman between 50 and 59 years old in good health. CDR3 sequence reads: CASSQDRGRAFF. The CDR3 bases are TGTGCCAGCAGCCAAGACAGGGGTCGGGCTTTCTTT.